Below are 21 T cell receptor beta chains sequenced from a single sample in a study of blood T cell repertoires in COVID-19. Sequencing was performed with immunoSEQ multiplex PCR; in TCRdb, only in-frame clones are kept and a portion is missing. The table has some 200,000 clones, roughly nine tenths seen once. Sequenced input: peripheral blood. The receptors shown here come from a man aged 25 to 45 with acute or convalescent COVID-19.

CDR3 DNA sequence: TGTGCCAGCAGTTACGACGATACTATCTATGGCTACACCTTC. Amino acids: CASSYDDTIYGYTF. V is TRBV6-2 or TRBV6-3 and J is TRBJ1-2; the D is unclear. The germline V and J ends were trimmed by 2 bases and 4 bases, with 11 bases remaining between them. This CDR3 contains 14 residues. The germline gives CDR1 MNHEY, CDR2 SVGEGT.

This sequence joins TRBV2 and TRBJ2-2; D possibly corresponds to TRBD1 (5 bases). This CDR3 contains 11 residues. The germline V gene encodes CDR1 SNHLY and CDR2 FYNNEI. Trimming took off 11 bases at V and 7 bases at J, with 11 bases between the two ends. The CDR3 spells CAADRGGELFF. The CDR3 DNA reads TGTGCCGCGGATAGGGGCGGGGAGCTGTTTTTT. The complete variable domain, with remaining parts taken from reference TRBV2 and TRBJ2-2, reads EPEVTQTPSHQVTQMGQEVILRCVPISNHLYFYWYRQILGQKVEFLVSFYNNEISEKSEIFDDQFSVERPDGSNFTLKIRSTKLEDSAMYFCAADRGGELFFGEGSRLTVL.

This chain connects TRBV30 to TRBJ2-2; D is possibly TRBD1 (6 bases). V lost 8 bases and J lost 5, with 15 bases in between. The CDR3 runs to 13 residues. Germline assignment: CDR1 GTSNPN and CDR2 SVGIG (reference sequence). The DNA for the CDR3 is TGTGCCAAGCAGAAACAGGGTACCGGGGAGCTGTTTTTT. Protein product: CAKQKQGTGELFF.

To note about this clone: Other DNA sequences within the sample encode an identical CDR3. The chain recombines TRBV24-1 with TRBJ2-7; D is unclear. Trimming left V 2 bases short and J 1 base short, with 2 bases between. CDR3 length: 12 amino acids. Germline V gives CDR1 KGHDR, CDR2 SFDVKD. The CDR3 loop is CATSDSSYEQYF. The CDR3 bases are TGTGCCACCAGTGATTCATCCTACGAGCAGTACTTC.

This clone appeared a single time. The gene calls are TRBV7-8 and TRBJ1-6, with D possibly TRBD1 on 5 matching bases. The germline V gene encodes CDR1 SGHVS and CDR2 FQNEAQ. The CDR3 runs 15 residues. V was pared by 6 bases and J by 4 bases, with 13 bases between. The CDR3 spells CASSLTVDYNSPLHF. The CDR3 nucleotides are TGTGCCAGCAGTTTGACAGTGGATTATAATTCACCCCTCCACTTT. The full variable domain, its missing parts supplied by reference TRBV7-8 and TRBJ1-6, is GAGVSQSPRYKVAKRGQDVALRCDPISGHVSLFWYQQALGQGPEFLTYFQNEAQLDKSGLPSDRFFAERPEGSVSTLKIQRTQQEDSAVYLCASSLTVDYNSPLHFGNGTRLTVT.

The count of this clone is one. The rearrangement uses TRBV4-1 and TRBJ1-3, with D perhaps matching TRBD1 (6 bases). V dropped 4 bases and J dropped 1 base, with 14 bases sitting between them. CDR3 length: 16 amino acids. From germline, CDR1 is MGHRA and CDR2 YSYEKL. CDR3 nucleotide sequence: TGCGCCAGCAGCCTAGTCACAGGGAAATCTGGAAACACCATATATTTT. This translates into CASSLVTGKSGNTIYF.

The chain has TRBV2 and TRBJ1-6; 8 positions match TRBD1. This CDR3 comprises 15 residues. The germline CDR1 and CDR2 sequences are SNHLY and FYNNEI. After removal of 5 bases from V and 7 bases from J, the junction contained 7 bases not matched to a gene. The CDR3 here is CASSSQGAQNSPLHF. As DNA, the CDR3 is TGTGCCAGCAGTAGCCAGGGGGCGCAGAATTCACCCCTCCACTTT.

As to this clone: The same CDR3 also results from other DNA sequences found in this sample. This chain joins TRBV9 and TRBJ2-7; 9 nucleotides agree with TRBD1. Germline loops: CDR1 SGDLS, CDR2 YYNGEE. The trim removed 0 bases at V and 1 base at J, leaving 2 bases unmatched. The CDR3 runs to 15 residues. The CDR3 protein is CASSVAGTGSYEQYF. The CDR3 region has the DNA TGTGCCAGCAGCGTAGCAGGGACAGGGTCCTACGAGCAGTACTTC.

The CDR3 DNA reads TGTGCCAGCAAGAGGGACAGGGCGTTATACGGTCAGCCCCAGCATTTT. It encodes CASKRDRALYGQPQHF. This chain uses TRBV28 with TRBJ1-5; the match to TRBD1 covers 9 bases. The CDR3 runs 16 residues. The germline V gene has CDR1 MDHEN and CDR2 SYDVKM. V was clipped by 7 bases and J by 6 bases; unmatched bases: 13.

J is TRBJ2-1 and V is TRBV7-2, with 12 bases that match TRBD1. Germline V lookup: CDR1 SGHTA, CDR2 FQGNSA. The CDR3 extends over 15 amino acids. V was pared by 1 base and J by 8 bases, with 3 bases of the junction left unmatched. CDR3 coding DNA: TGTGCCAGCAGCTTAGGCGGGACAGGGGGCCATGAGCAGTTCTTC. This sequence encodes CASSLGGTGGHEQFF.

The chain recombines TRBV4-1 with TRBJ1-5; no clear D gene. CDR1 is MGHRA, CDR2 YSYEKL, per germline. V lost 1 base and J lost 6, with 13 bases in between. The CDR3 spans 15 residues. This CDR3 is CASSQGRGRTQPQHF. CDR3 in DNA: TGCGCCAGCAGCCAAGGTCGAGGCAGAACTCAGCCCCAGCATTTT.

This clone is a singleton in its sample. The chain combines TRBV7-3 with TRBJ2-7; a weak D match, TRBD2 (6 bases). Trimming shortened V by 1 base and J by 3 bases, and 19 bases separated the two germline ends. Germline V gives CDR1 SGHTA, CDR2 FQGTGA. The CDR3 has 17 residues. Written as DNA, the CDR3 is TGTGCCAGCAGCTTAAAGGCGTCGAGGGGACTCTTCTACGAGCAGTACTTC. Protein sequence: CASSLKASRGLFYEQYF. Filled out from reference TRBV7-3 and TRBJ2-7, the complete variable domain reads GAGVSQTPSNKVTEKGKYVELRCDPISGHTALYWYRQSLGQGPEFLIYFQGTGAADDSGLPNDRFFAVRPEGSVSTLKIQRTERGDSAVYLCASSLKASRGLFYEQYFGPGTRLTVT.

J is TRBJ2-5 and V is TRBV9; D is possibly TRBD2 (6 bases). Looked up from germline, CDR1 is SGDLS and CDR2 is YYNGEE. CDR3 length equals 19 residues. V lost 3 bases and J lost 3, with 27 bases in between. The CDR3 nucleotides are TGTGCCAGCAGCGAGGGCGCCGCACTAGTTAGGGACTTTAAAGAGACCCAGTACTTC. Translated, it gives CASSEGAALVRDFKETQYF.

The rearrangement joins TRBV18 to TRBJ2-1; D is possibly TRBD2 (5 bases). The CDR3 consists of 15 residues. Between the trimmed V and J ends, which lost 0 bases and 0 bases, there was a span of 6 bases. Germline values: CDR1 KGHSH, CDR2 LQKENI. The CDR3 nucleotides are TGTGCCAGCTCACCACCCGAGGGCTCCTACAATGAGCAGTTCTTC. It is translated as CASSPPEGSYNEQFF.

This clone was observed a single time. This chain connects TRBV29-1 to TRBJ2-7; 9 bases agree with TRBD2. V lost 2 bases and J lost 7; bases outside the gene matches: 15. CDR3 size: 16 residues. Germline V gene sequence: CDR1 SQVTM, CDR2 ANQGSEA. CDR3 amino acids: CSVEPPRAGGVREQYF. CDR3 DNA sequence: TGCAGCGTTGAACCCCCTCGAGCGGGAGGAGTGAGGGAGCAGTACTTC.

The chain combines TRBV7-3 with TRBJ2-1; TRBD2 aligns across 9 bases. This CDR3 contains 18 residues. The ends lost 1 base at V and 0 bases at J; junction bases unmatched: 7. Germline V gene sequence: CDR1 SGHTA, CDR2 FQGTGA. Here the CDR3 DNA reads TGTGCCAGCAGCTTAAACGGCGGGAGGGCAACCTCCTACAATGAGCAGTTCTTC. Protein sequence: CASSLNGGRATSYNEQFF.

The genes are TRBV6-1 and TRBJ1-5; the D gene is possibly TRBD1 (5 bases). This CDR3 contains 15 residues. The ends were cut back, 1 base at V and 2 bases at J, with 9 bases in the middle. Per germline, CDR1 MNHNS and CDR2 SASEGT. CDR3 protein: CASSEGTIRNQPQHF. The DNA for the CDR3 is TGTGCCAGCAGTGAAGGGACAATTCGCAATCAGCCCCAGCATTTT.

Worth noting for this clone: Its ends do not fully match the called genes, so a read error is possible. The chain links TRBV7-8 to TRBJ1-2, with TRBD1 as a possible D gene (6 bases). From germline, CDR1 is SGHVS and CDR2 FQNEAQ. The CDR3 consists of 13 residues. CDR3 loop: CASSFRDNYGYTF. CDR3 sequence (DNA): TGTGCCAGCAGCTTCCGGGACAACTACGGCTACACCTTC.

The V and J genes are TRBV11-2 and TRBJ1-2; a weak D match, TRBD1 (6 bases). Germline V gene lookup returns CDR1 SGHAT and CDR2 FQNNGV. V gave up 5 bases and J gave up 4 bases, with 8 bases separating them. There are 12 residues in the CDR3. In DNA, the CDR3 is TGTGCCAGCAGCAAGGGGGTCTATGGCTACACCTTC. This gives the protein CASSKGVYGYTF.

The chain uses TRBV4-1 and TRBJ2-3, with D possibly being TRBD1 (5 bases). The V gene's germline CDR1 is MGHRA and CDR2 YSYEKL. With 0 bases removed from V and 1 base from J, the gap between germline ends came to 11 bases. The length of the CDR3 is 16 residues. CDR3: CASSQDRVTRTDTQYF. The DNA of the CDR3 is TGCGCCAGCAGCCAAGACAGGGTAACCCGCACAGATACGCAGTATTTT.

This clone was counted a single time. The chain links TRBV19 to TRBJ1-1, with D possibly TRBD1 on 6 matching bases. In germline, CDR1 is LNHDA, CDR2 SQIVND (reference sequence). The germline V and J ends were trimmed by 5 bases and 3 bases, with 10 bases remaining between them. CDR3 size: 13 residues. The CDR3: CASSYRVDTEAFF. In nucleotides, the CDR3 is TGTGCCAGTAGTTACAGGGTGGACACTGAAGCTTTCTTT.